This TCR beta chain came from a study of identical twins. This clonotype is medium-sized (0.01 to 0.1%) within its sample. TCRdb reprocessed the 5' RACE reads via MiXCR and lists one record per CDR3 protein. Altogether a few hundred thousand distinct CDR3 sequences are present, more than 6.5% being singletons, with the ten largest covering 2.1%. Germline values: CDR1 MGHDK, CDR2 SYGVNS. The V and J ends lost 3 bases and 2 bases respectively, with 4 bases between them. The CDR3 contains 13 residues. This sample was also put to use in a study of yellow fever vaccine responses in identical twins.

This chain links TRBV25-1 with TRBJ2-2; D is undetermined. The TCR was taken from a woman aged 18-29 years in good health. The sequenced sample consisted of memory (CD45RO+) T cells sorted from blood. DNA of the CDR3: TGTGCCAGCAGTGAGCCAAACACCGGGGAGCTGTTTTTT. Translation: CASSEPNTGELFF. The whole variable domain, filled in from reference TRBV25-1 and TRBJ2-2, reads EADIYQTPRYLVIGTGKKITLECSQTMGHDKMYWYQQDPGMELHLIHYSYGVNSTEKGDLSSESTVSRIRTEHFPLTLESARPSHTSQYLCASSEPNTGELFFGEGSRLTVL.